The present T cell receptor beta chain was sequenced within a study of early T cells in non-severe SARS-CoV-2 infection. The TCR library protocol was used to attach unique molecular identifiers. These identifiers were attached to individual cDNA molecules. MiXCR, applied by TCRdb to the 5' RACE reads, yields one record per CDR3 protein. The sample consists of around 61,000 distinct CDR3 sequences, around 15% of them appearing once. The CDR3 extends over 15 amino acids. Looked up from germline, CDR1 is SGHAT and CDR2 is FQNNGV. Germline trimming cut 2 bases from V and 2 bases from J; bases unmatched to any gene: 6.

V and J are TRBV11-2 and TRBJ2-7, with 7 bases fitting TRBD1. The source was whole blood, collected at baseline. This TCR was recovered from an adult who was a healthcare worker with PCR-confirmed SARS-CoV-2 infection or an uninfected control (not recorded which). CDR3 sequence: CASSLNRGLPYEQYF. The DNA for the CDR3 is TGTGCCAGCAGCTTAAACAGGGGTCTTCCCTACGAGCAGTACTTC.